This T cell receptor (beta chain) came from a study of cytomegalovirus exposure and HLA in healthy donors. With 60 Vbeta and 13 Jbeta primers, the PCR was carried out. Data came from immunoSEQ multiplex PCR; TCRdb stores just in-frame clones and leaves some out. The profile shows about 60,000 clones, 70% of them singletons. This CDR3 is 10 amino acids long. Per the germline V gene, CDR1 is DFQATT and CDR2 is SNEGSKA (reference sequence). Study results and caveats: CMV serostatus was the only recorded immune exposure for donors. The CMV antigen specificity of a few CMV-associated chains was confirmed through in vitro analysis.

As to this clone: The antigen is undetermined. At one boundary the junction diverges from the germline segment, which might be a read error.

The sample comprised PBMCs. The rearrangement joins TRBV20-1 to TRBJ2-7, with a possible D match to TRBD1 (6 bases). The clonotype originates from a woman aged 60-70 years in good health and CMV-seropositive. The CDR3 region has the DNA TGCAGTTTCCCCTCAGGGGCCGTAGACTTC. This translates into CSFPSGAVDF.